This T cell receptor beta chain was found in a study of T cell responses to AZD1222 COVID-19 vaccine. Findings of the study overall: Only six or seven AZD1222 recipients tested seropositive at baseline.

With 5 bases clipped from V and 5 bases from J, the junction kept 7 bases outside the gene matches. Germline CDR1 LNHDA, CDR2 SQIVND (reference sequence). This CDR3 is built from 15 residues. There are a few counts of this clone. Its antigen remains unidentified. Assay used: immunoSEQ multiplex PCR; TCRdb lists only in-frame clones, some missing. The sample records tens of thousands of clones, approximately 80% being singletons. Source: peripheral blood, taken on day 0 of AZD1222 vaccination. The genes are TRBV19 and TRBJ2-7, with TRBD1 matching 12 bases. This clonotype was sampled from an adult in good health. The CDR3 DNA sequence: TGTGCCAGTAGTGACGGGGACAGGGGGCATCACGAGCAGTACTTC. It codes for CASSDGDRGHHEQYF.